A selection of T cell receptor beta chains follows, all from one sample in a study of identifying expanded T cells in peripheral blood. Profiled with immunoSEQ multiplex PCR; TCRdb holds only in-frame clones, not every one. Here the sample spans under 100,000 clones, 80% to 90% being singletons. Input material: blood. The receptors stem from a person between 18 and 69 years old in good health. Both conserved end residues are part of each CDR3. Fields, in order: J gene, V gene, CDR3 protein.

j_gene: TRBJ1-5
v_gene: TRBV2
CDR3aa: CASTRGRWGGQPQHF

j_gene: TRBJ1-1
v_gene: TRBV7-2
CDR3aa: CASSSGTLNTEAFF

j_gene: TRBJ2-7
v_gene: TRBV5-1
CDR3aa: CASSLRGEVYEQYF

j_gene: TRBJ2-5
v_gene: TRBV5-1
CDR3aa: CASSLEPGGARQETQYF

j_gene: TRBJ2-3
v_gene: TRBV4-3
CDR3aa: CASSRNRGHVTDTQYF

j_gene: .
v_gene: TRBV29-1
CDR3aa: CSVEDQAGQGRFEQYF

j_gene: TRBJ2-5
v_gene: TRBV7-9
CDR3aa: CASSLRTAQETQYF

j_gene: TRBJ1-2
v_gene: TRBV5-6
CDR3aa: CASSPYGQGYYGYTF

j_gene: TRBJ2-7
v_gene: TRBV7-2
CDR3aa: CASSLAVTGGAKYEQYF

j_gene: TRBJ1-1
v_gene: TRBV5-5
CDR3aa: CASSLGRLDGVNTEAFF

j_gene: TRBJ2-1
v_gene: TRBV5-1
CDR3aa: CASSLSSGGANYNEQFF

j_gene: TRBJ1-5
v_gene: TRBV7-8
CDR3aa: CASSLKSTGASNQPQHF

j_gene: TRBJ2-4
v_gene: TRBV5-1
CDR3aa: CASYPGLAKNIQYF

j_gene: TRBJ1-5
v_gene: TRBV4-1
CDR3aa: CASSQVWGAGQPQHF

j_gene: TRBJ2-1
v_gene: TRBV13
CDR3aa: CASSPEGNEQFF

j_gene: TRBJ2-7
v_gene: TRBV15
CDR3aa: CATSWGQSSYEQYF

j_gene: TRBJ2-2
v_gene: TRBV21-1
CDR3aa: CASSKPREASSGSGTGELFF

j_gene: TRBJ1-2
v_gene: TRBV10-2
CDR3aa: CASSFPDGGGRANYGYTF

j_gene: TRBJ1-3
v_gene: TRBV7-8
CDR3aa: CASSLFGRRSSGNTIYF

j_gene: TRBJ2-2
v_gene: TRBV9
CDR3aa: CASSRGGKTGELFF

j_gene: TRBJ1-2
v_gene: TRBV27
CDR3aa: CASSSPGQGFYGYTF

j_gene: TRBJ1-6
v_gene: TRBV2
CDR3aa: CASSEQEAIGSPLHF

j_gene: TRBJ1-3
v_gene: TRBV11-2
CDR3aa: CASSLVGGGPGNTIYF

j_gene: TRBJ2-1
v_gene: TRBV5-1
CDR3aa: CASSPGTSGRWYEQFF

j_gene: TRBJ2-2
v_gene: TRBV19
CDR3aa: CASTEIEQGNTGELFF

j_gene: TRBJ2-7
v_gene: TRBV2
CDR3aa: CASSPPGQTDYEQYF

j_gene: TRBJ1-5
v_gene: TRBV2
CDR3aa: CASKESNQPQHF

j_gene: TRBJ1-1
v_gene: TRBV12-5
CDR3aa: CASGRGSSMNTEAFF

j_gene: TRBJ2-7
v_gene: TRBV19
CDR3aa: CASSTQQLPGEQYF

j_gene: TRBJ2-1
v_gene: TRBV18
CDR3aa: CASSQARENEQFF

j_gene: TRBJ1-6
v_gene: TRBV6-1
CDR3aa: CASSRNNSPLHF

j_gene: TRBJ1-2
v_gene: TRBV11-2
CDR3aa: CASSSSGQGGGDTF